The entry below describes one T cell receptor beta chain. CDR1 LGHNA and CDR2 YSLEER come from the germline V gene. Losses at the gene ends were 4 bases for V and 3 bases for J; bases not matched to a gene: 6. The CDR3 runs to 17 residues. Original processing methods: Amplification from reference gene primers served as the basis for estimated nucleated cell counts. Sequencing was performed with immunoSEQ multiplex PCR; in TCRdb, only in-frame clones are kept and a portion is missing. V and J calls and clone size follow that table, whereas D and trimming were derived from the DNA. The sample yields about 170,000 clones, 90% seen once. This record belongs to a study of blood T cell repertoires in COVID-19. Across the study: Collection of acute and convalescent COVID-19 samples took place in the United States, Italy and Spain. T cells, B-cell-depleted T cells, or PBMCs supplied cDNA or gDNA.

The chain couples TRBV4-3 to TRBJ2-5, with TRBD2 matching 15 bases. The sequence was collected from a man aged 50 to 59 with acute or convalescent COVID-19. Specimen: peripheral blood. This CDR3 is CASSPGLAGGPEETQYF. The CDR3 region has the DNA TGCGCCAGCAGCCCAGGACTAGCGGGGGGGCCAGAAGAGACCCAGTACTTC.